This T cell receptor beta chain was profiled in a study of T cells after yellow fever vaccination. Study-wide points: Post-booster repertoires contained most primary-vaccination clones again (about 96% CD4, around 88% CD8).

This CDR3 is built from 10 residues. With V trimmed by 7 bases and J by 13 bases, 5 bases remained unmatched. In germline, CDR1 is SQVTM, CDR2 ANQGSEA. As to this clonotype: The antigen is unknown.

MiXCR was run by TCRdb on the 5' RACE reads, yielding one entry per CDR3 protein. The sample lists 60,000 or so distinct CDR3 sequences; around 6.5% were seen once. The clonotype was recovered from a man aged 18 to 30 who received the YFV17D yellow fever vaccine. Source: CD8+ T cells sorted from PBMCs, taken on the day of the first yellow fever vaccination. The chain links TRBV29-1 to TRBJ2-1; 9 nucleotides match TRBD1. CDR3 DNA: TGCAGCGGATGGACAGGGGAACAGTTCTTC. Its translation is CSGWTGEQFF.